The clone carrying this TCR beta chain was detected many times. This specimen belongs to a study of immune characterization of retroperitoneal liposarcoma. TCRdb independently ran MiXCR on the PCR reads; one entry per CDR3 protein. The sample lists about 10,000 distinct CDR3 sequences, around a quarter occurring once. The CDR3 spans 12 residues. Germline V CDR1 and CDR2: MNHNS, SASEGT. This sequence joins TRBV6-1 and TRBJ2-5, with TRBD1 as a possible D gene (6 bases). The DNA matches TRBJ2-7 better at its end, which makes the J call doubtful. The sequence came from a female donor with retroperitoneal liposarcoma. Sequencing was performed on tumor tissue. The CDR3 region is CASRQGSYEQYF. In DNA form, the CDR3 reads TGTGCCAGCAGACAGGGCTCCTACGAGCAGTACTTC.